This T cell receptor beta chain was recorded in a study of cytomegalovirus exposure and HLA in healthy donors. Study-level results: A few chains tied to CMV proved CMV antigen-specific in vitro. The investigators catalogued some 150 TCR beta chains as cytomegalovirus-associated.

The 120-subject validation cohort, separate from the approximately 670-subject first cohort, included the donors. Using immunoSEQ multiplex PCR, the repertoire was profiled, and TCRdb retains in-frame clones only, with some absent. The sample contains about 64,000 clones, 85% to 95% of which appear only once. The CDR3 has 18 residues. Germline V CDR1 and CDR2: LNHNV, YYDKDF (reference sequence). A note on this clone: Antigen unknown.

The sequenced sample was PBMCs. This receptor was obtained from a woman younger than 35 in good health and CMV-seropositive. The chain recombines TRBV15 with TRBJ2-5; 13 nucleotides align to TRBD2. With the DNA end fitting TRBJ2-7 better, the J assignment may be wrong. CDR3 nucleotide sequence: TGTGCCACCAGCAGAGATCAACTAGCGGGGGGGCATTCCTACGAGCAGTACTTC. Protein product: CATSRDQLAGGHSYEQYF.